Below, 26 T cell receptor beta chains from the same sample are listed, as sequenced in a study of blood T cell repertoires in COVID-19. Sequenced by immunoSEQ multiplex PCR; TCRdb stores in-frame clones only, minus some. The data contain roughly 200,000 clones, roughly 86% of them singletons. The sequenced material came from peripheral blood. Every receptor here comes from a man aged 55 to 69 with acute or convalescent COVID-19.

The chain is built from TRBV23-1 and TRBJ2-5; the D gene is possibly TRBD2 (6 bases). TRBV23-1 is treated as an ORF (open reading frame) with a function not yet certain. Between the trimmed V and J ends, which lost 3 bases and 2 bases, there was a span of 16 bases. The CDR3 length is 16 residues. CDR3 DNA sequence: TGCGCCAGCAGTCATGAGGGAGGATGGGAACAAGAGACCCAGTACTTC. Protein sequence: CASSHEGGWEQETQYF.

The V gene is TRBV7-3, the J gene TRBJ2-5, with 15 bases that match TRBD2. The germline V gene has CDR1 SGHTA and CDR2 FQGTGA. Germline trimming cut 4 bases from V and 3 bases from J; bases unmatched to any gene: 6. The CDR3 has 17 amino acids. The CDR3: CASSSGLAGGPEETQYF. The CDR3 DNA sequence: TGTGCCAGCAGCTCCGGACTAGCGGGGGGGCCTGAAGAGACCCAGTACTTC.

This chain uses TRBV2 with TRBJ2-4; 8 bases agree with TRBD2. The V segment lost 7 bases and the J segment 0 bases; nucleotides outside the gene matches: 17. Germline V gene lookup returns CDR1 SNHLY and CDR2 FYNNEI. CDR3 size: 19 residues. The CDR3 region has the DNA TGTGCCAGCACCCCCTGGAATTGGACTAGCTGGGGAGCCAAAAACATTCAGTACTTC. This encodes CASTPWNWTSWGAKNIQYF.

The chain combines TRBV27 with TRBJ2-1; 9 bases are a match to TRBD2. The J segment lost 4 bases and the V segment lost 2 bases, leaving 3 bases of the junction unmatched. The germline CDR1 and CDR2 sequences are MNHEY and SMNVEV (reference sequence). There are 15 residues in the CDR3. Here the CDR3 DNA reads TGTGCCAGCAGTTTAAGGCGGGGGGGATACAATGAGCAGTTCTTC. Amino acids: CASSLRRGGYNEQFF.

The chain uses TRBV7-6 and TRBJ1-6, with D perhaps TRBD1 (5 bases). V lost 5 bases and J lost 6, with 23 bases in between. Germline V gene sequence: CDR1 SGHVS, CDR2 FNYEAQ. This CDR3 comprises 18 residues. The DNA of the CDR3 is TGTGCCAGCAGCCCTAGAAGTTCCGGGGGGAGTAGTAATTCACCCCTCCACTTT. It codes for CASSPRSSGGSSNSPLHF.

The rearrangement uses TRBV3-1 (or the pseudogene TRBV3-2) and TRBJ2-1; perhaps TRBD2 as D (7 bases). V lost 2 bases to trimming and J lost 6 bases, with 14 bases between them. This CDR3 has 15 residues. Germline V gives CDR1 LGHDT, CDR2 YNNKEL (reference sequence). CDR3 residues: CASSQPRGGVNEQFF. CDR3 nucleotides: TGTGCCAGCAGCCAACCACGAGGGGGGGTCAATGAGCAGTTCTTC.

The rearrangement links TRBV3-1 (or the pseudogene TRBV3-2) to TRBJ2-7; 8 bases agree with TRBD1. Germline values: CDR1 LGHDT, CDR2 YNNKEL (reference sequence). V dropped 1 base and J dropped 2; count of bases not matched to a gene: 10. The CDR3 totals 17 residues. The CDR3 DNA sequence: TGTGCCAGCAGCCAAGCTAGGACGGGACAGGCAGCCTACGAGCAGTACTTC. Its protein product is CASSQARTGQAAYEQYF.

This clone has only one observation. The J gene is TRBJ2-5, the V gene TRBV7-9; maybe TRBD2 (7 bases). CDR3 length equals 15 residues. Between the trimmed V and J ends, which lost 2 bases and 4 bases, there was a span of 14 bases. The germline CDR1 and CDR2 sequences are SEHNR and FQNEAQ (reference sequence). CDR3 sequence reads: CASSLLAGARETQYF. For the CDR3, the DNA is TGTGCCAGCAGCTTACTGGCGGGGGCCCGAGAGACCCAGTACTTC.

V gene TRBV7-9 combines with J gene TRBJ1-2; possibly TRBD1 for D (6 bases). This CDR3 has 14 amino acids. Trimming cost V 1 base and J 8 bases, with 14 bases left between them. Germline loops: CDR1 SEHNR, CDR2 FQNEAQ (reference sequence). In DNA, the CDR3 is TGTGCCAGCAGCTTAGACCAGGGGCTAGGCGGCTACACCTTC. Protein product: CASSLDQGLGGYTF.

This chain uses TRBV6-2 or TRBV6-3 with TRBJ1-2, with 7 bases that match TRBD1. The CDR3 contains 16 residues. Trimming removed 2 bases from V and 4 bases from J; junction bases left unmatched: 10. CDR1 is MNHEY, CDR2 SVGEGT, per germline. The CDR3 nucleotides are TGTGCCAGCAGTTACGGAACAGGGGCCTACCTCTATGGCTACACCTTC. Protein product: CASSYGTGAYLYGYTF.

The V and J genes are TRBV28 and TRBJ2-3; 9 bases map to TRBD1. This CDR3 is 18 amino acids long. The germline gives CDR1 MDHEN, CDR2 SYDVKM. The V and J ends lost 6 bases and 0 bases, in that order; junction bases with no gene match: 13. The CDR3 bases are TGTGCCAGCAGCCTAATCCCCCTGGGACAGGGAAGCACAGATACGCAGTATTTT. This translates into CASSLIPLGQGSTDTQYF.

The chain joins TRBV13 to TRBJ2-1; weak D call: TRBD2 (7 bases). Germline values: CDR1 PRHDT, CDR2 FYEKMQ (reference sequence). V was cut by 5 bases and J by 0 bases, with 14 bases left in between. CDR3 size: 16 residues. CDR3 amino acids: CASSQVGGASYNEQFF. The CDR3 nucleotides read TGTGCCAGCAGCCAGGTTGGGGGGGCCTCCTACAATGAGCAGTTCTTC. Looking up the rest from reference TRBV13 and TRBJ2-1 gives the full variable domain: AAGVIQSPRHLIKEKRETATLKCYPIPRHDTVYWYQQGPGQDPQFLISFYEKMQSDKGSIPDRFSAQQFSDYHSELNMSSLELGDSALYFCASSQVGGASYNEQFFGPGTRLTVL.

V gene TRBV4-2 combines with J gene TRBJ1-2; a weak D match, TRBD1 (5 bases). CDR3 length: 16 residues. Trimming took off 0 bases at V and 6 bases at J, with 17 bases between the two ends. In germline, CDR1 is LGHNA, CDR2 YNFKEQ. The CDR3 reads CASSQDVGRVSDGYTF. CDR3 in DNA: TGTGCCAGCAGCCAAGATGTCGGCAGGGTGTCGGATGGCTACACCTTC.

The CDR3 nucleotides are TGTGCCAGCTCACCACGACAGGCCAACTATGGCTACACCTTC. Translating it yields CASSPRQANYGYTF. This sequence joins TRBV18 and TRBJ1-2, with D possibly TRBD1 on 6 matching bases. Trimming left V 1 base short and J 2 bases short, with 8 bases between. The germline gives CDR1 KGHSH, CDR2 LQKENI. The CDR3 is made up of 14 amino acids.

This chain joins TRBV5-1 and TRBJ2-3; no clear D. CDR1 SGHRS and CDR2 YFSETQ come from the germline V gene. V dropped 0 bases and J dropped 2 bases, with 7 bases sitting between them. CDR3 size: 14 residues. CDR3 nucleotide sequence: TGCGCCAGCAGCTTGGACAAAACCACAGATACGCAGTATTTT. This codes for CASSLDKTTDTQYF. The whole variable domain, filled in from reference TRBV5-1 and TRBJ2-3, reads KAGVTQTPRYLIKTRGQQVTLSCSPISGHRSVSWYQQTPGQGLQFLFEYFSETQRNKGNFPGRFSGRQFSNSRSEMNVSTLELGDSALYLCASSLDKTTDTQYFGPGTRLTVL.

This sequence joins TRBV11-2 and TRBJ1-6; TRBD1 might be the D (5 bases). Germline-derived CDR1 and CDR2 are SGHAT and FQNNGV. CDR3 size: 14 residues. V lost 5 bases and J lost 6, with 11 bases in between. CDR3 nucleotide sequence: TGTGCCAGCAGCCTCAGGGATGCTAATTCACCCCTCCACTTT. As protein: CASSLRDANSPLHF.

There are a few counts of this clone. This chain links TRBV7-9 with TRBJ2-6; D unresolved. Per germline, CDR1 SEHNR and CDR2 FQNEAQ (reference sequence). With 8 bases removed from V and 0 bases from J, the gap between germline ends came to 8 bases. The CDR3 sequence is 14 residues long. The chain's CDR3 is CASPPSSGANVLTF. The CDR3 coding sequence is TGTGCCAGCCCCCCTAGCTCTGGGGCCAACGTCCTGACTTTC.

The chain carries TRBV9 and TRBJ2-7, with 12 nucleotides matching TRBD2. V dropped 4 bases and J dropped 2; count of bases not matched to a gene: 4. The germline V gene encodes CDR1 SGDLS and CDR2 YYNGEE. CDR3 length: 15 amino acids. This CDR3 reads CASSPRLAGAYEQYF. The CDR3 DNA reads as TGTGCCAGCAGCCCACGACTAGCGGGGGCCTACGAGCAGTACTTC.

V is TRBV9 and J is TRBJ1-1, with 7 positions matching TRBD1. The germline CDR1 and CDR2 sequences are SGDLS and YYNGEE. This CDR3 has 17 amino acids. V shed 3 bases and J 0 bases; nucleotides not matched to a gene: 11. The CDR3 loop reads CASSGGGRGQMNTEAFF. The CDR3 bases are TGTGCCAGCAGCGGCGGGGGGAGGGGACAGATGAACACTGAAGCTTTCTTT.

This chain uses TRBV7-7 with TRBJ1-5, with D hard to call. The CDR3 sequence is 19 residues long. V was cut by 2 bases and J by 6 bases, with 26 bases left in between. CDR1 SSHAT and CDR2 FNYEAQ come from the germline V gene (reference sequence). The CDR3 DNA is TGTGCCAGCAGCTTAAAAAGGTGGCCGACGGCGGTTTTTGGTCAGCCCCAGCATTTT. Encoded protein: CASSLKRWPTAVFGQPQHF.

The V gene is TRBV9, the J gene TRBJ2-5; TRBD2 aligns across 7 bases. V was pared by 3 bases and J by 3 bases, with 2 bases of the junction left unmatched. The germline gives CDR1 SGDLS, CDR2 YYNGEE. This CDR3 comprises 13 residues. The CDR3 region is CASSEGGKETQYF. The CDR3, as DNA: TGTGCCAGCAGCGAGGGAGGGAAAGAGACCCAGTACTTC.

The genes are TRBV7-9 and TRBJ2-1; 8 positions agree with TRBD2. The CDR3 loop spans 12 amino acids. Germline-derived CDR1 and CDR2 are SEHNR and FQNEAQ (reference sequence). V trimming: 3 bases; J trimming: 8 bases; junction bases outside the gene matches: 0. CDR3 nucleotide sequence: TGTGCCAGCAGCTTTAGCGGGGATGAGCAGTTCTTC. Protein sequence: CASSFSGDEQFF.

Only one count was recorded for this clone. The chain is built from TRBV5-1 and TRBJ1-5; TRBD1 matches at 7 bases. Trimming removed 0 bases from V and 3 bases from J; junction bases left unmatched: 3. This CDR3 has 15 amino acids. Germline V gene lookup returns CDR1 SGHRS and CDR2 YFSETQ. CDR3 sequence: CASSLGGQFNQPQHF. The CDR3 nucleotides read TGCGCCAGCAGCTTGGGGGGACAGTTCAATCAGCCCCAGCATTTT.

This chain links TRBV7-6 with TRBJ1-1, with unresolved D. V dropped 2 bases and J dropped 1 base, with 8 bases sitting between them. The CDR3 consists of 14 residues. Germline CDR1 is SGHVS and CDR2 is FNYEAQ. Here the CDR3 reads CASSLSPGNTEAFF. In DNA form, the CDR3 reads TGTGCCAGCAGCTTATCCCCAGGGAACACTGAAGCTTTCTTT.

This chain uses TRBV6-6 with TRBJ2-7; D is perhaps TRBD1 (6 bases). Trimming shortened V by 2 bases and J by 3 bases, and 14 bases separated the two germline ends. The CDR3 is 15 residues long. The V gene's germline CDR1 is MNHNY and CDR2 SVGAGI (reference sequence). The CDR3 sequence: CASSYPDRGGYEQYF. CDR3 sequence (DNA): TGTGCCAGCAGTTACCCGGACAGAGGGGGCTACGAGCAGTACTTC.

V and J are TRBV19 and TRBJ2-4, with D possibly matching TRBD1 (7 bases). From germline, CDR1 is LNHDA and CDR2 SQIVND (reference sequence). V was shortened by 7 bases and J by 7 bases, with 20 bases between the two germline ends. The CDR3 has 15 residues. The chain's CDR3 is CASTLRGRGVNIQYF. As DNA, the CDR3 is TGTGCCAGTACCCTTAGGGGGCGCGGGGTGAACATTCAGTACTTC.